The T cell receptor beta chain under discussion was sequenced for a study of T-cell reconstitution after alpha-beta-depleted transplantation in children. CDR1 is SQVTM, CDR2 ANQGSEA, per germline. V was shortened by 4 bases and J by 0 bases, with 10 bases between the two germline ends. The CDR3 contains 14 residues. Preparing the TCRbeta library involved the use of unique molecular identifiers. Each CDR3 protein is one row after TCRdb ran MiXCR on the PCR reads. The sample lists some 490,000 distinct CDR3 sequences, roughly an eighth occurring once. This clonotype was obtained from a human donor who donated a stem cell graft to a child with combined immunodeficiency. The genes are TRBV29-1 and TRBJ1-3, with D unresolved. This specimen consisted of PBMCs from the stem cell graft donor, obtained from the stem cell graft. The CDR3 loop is CSVVIANSGNTIYF. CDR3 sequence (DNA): TGCAGCGTTGTCATCGCTAACTCTGGAAACACCATATATTTT.